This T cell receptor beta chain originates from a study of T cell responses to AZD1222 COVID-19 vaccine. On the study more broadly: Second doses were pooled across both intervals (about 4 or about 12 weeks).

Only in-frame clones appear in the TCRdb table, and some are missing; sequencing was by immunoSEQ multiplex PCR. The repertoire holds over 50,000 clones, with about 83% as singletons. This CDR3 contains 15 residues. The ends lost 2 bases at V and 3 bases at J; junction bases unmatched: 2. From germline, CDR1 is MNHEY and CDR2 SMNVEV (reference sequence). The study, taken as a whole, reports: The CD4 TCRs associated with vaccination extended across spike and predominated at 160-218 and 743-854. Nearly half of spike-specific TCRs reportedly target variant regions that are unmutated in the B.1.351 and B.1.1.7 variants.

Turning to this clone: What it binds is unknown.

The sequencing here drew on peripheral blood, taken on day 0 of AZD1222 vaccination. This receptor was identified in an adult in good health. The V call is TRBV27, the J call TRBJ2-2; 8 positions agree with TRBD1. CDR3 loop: CASSLQGAHTGELFF. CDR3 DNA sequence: TGTGCCAGCAGTTTACAGGGGGCCCACACCGGGGAGCTGTTTTTT.